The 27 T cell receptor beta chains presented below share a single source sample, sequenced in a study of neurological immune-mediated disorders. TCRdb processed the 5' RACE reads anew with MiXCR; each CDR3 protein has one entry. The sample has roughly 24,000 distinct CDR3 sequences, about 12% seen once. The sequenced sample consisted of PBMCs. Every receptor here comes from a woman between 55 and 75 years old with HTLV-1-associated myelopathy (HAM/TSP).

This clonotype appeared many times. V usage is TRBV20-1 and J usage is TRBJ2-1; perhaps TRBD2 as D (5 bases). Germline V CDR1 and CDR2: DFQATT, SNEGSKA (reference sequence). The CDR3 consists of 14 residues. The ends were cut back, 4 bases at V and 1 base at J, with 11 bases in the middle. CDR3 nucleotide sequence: TGCAGTGCTATAGCGATTGGATCCTACAATGAGCAGTTCTTC. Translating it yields CSAIAIGSYNEQFF.

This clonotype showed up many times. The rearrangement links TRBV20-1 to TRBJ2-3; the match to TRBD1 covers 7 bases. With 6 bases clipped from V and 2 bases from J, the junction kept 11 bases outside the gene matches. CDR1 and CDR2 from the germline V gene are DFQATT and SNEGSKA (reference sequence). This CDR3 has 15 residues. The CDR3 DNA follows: TGCAGTGCCCCTAGCTCTCAGGGGGTCACAGATACGCAGTATTTT. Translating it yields CSAPSSQGVTDTQYF.

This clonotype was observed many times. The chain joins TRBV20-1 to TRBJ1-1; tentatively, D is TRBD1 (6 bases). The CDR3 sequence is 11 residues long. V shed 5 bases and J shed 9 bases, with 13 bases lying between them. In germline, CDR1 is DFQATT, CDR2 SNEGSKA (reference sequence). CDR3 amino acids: CSASQGGQAFF. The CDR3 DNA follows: TGCAGTGCTTCACAGGGAGGGCAAGCTTTCTTT.

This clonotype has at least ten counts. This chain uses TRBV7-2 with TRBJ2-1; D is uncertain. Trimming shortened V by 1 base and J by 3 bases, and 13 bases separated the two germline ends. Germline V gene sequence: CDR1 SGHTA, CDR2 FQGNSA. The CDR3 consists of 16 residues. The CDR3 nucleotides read TGTGCCAGCAGCTTAGGACTCGGACCTTTCTACAATGAGCAGTTCTTC. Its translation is CASSLGLGPFYNEQFF.

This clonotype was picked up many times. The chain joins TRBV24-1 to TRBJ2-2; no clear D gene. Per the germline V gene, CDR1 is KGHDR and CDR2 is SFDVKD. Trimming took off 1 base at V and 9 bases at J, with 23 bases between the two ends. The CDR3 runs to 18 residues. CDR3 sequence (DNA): TGTGCCACCAGTGATTTTAGTAGTGAGGCCGTGGGAAAATGGGAGCTGTTTTTT. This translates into CATSDFSSEAVGKWELFF.

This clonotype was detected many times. CDR3 protein: CASSPSSTDTQYF. The CDR3 nucleotides are TGTGCCAGCTCTCCCTCTAGCACAGATACGCAGTATTTT. This chain uses TRBV18 with TRBJ2-3; no firm D call. Looked up from germline, CDR1 is KGHSH and CDR2 is LQKENI. The CDR3 contains 13 residues. The germline V and J ends were trimmed by 6 bases and 0 bases, with 7 bases remaining between them. The variable domain in full, completed from reference TRBV18 and TRBJ2-3, reads NAGVMQNPRHLVRRRGQEARLRCSPMKGHSHVYWYRQLPEEGLKFMVYLQKENIIDESGMPKERFSAEFPKEGPSILRIQQVVRGDSAAYFCASSPSSTDTQYFGPGTRLTVL.

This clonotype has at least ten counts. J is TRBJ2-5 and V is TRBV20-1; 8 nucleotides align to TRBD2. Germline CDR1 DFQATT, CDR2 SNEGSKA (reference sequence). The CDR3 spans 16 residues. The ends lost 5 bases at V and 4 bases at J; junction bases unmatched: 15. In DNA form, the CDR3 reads TGCAGTGCTCCCCTTTTAACGGGAGGGTGGCGAGAGACCCAGTACTTC. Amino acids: CSAPLLTGGWRETQYF.

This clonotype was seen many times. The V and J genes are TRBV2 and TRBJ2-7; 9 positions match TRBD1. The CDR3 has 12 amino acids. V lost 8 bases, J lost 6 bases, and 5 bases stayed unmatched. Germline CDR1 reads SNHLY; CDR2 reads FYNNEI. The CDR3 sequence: CASGNRGREQYF. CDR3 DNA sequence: TGTGCCAGCGGCAACAGGGGGCGCGAGCAGTACTTC. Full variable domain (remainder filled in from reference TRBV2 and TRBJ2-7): EPEVTQTPSHQVTQMGQEVILRCVPISNHLYFYWYRQILGQKVEFLVSFYNNEISEKSEIFDDQFSVERPDGSNFTLKIRSTKLEDSAMYFCASGNRGREQYFGPGTRLTVT.

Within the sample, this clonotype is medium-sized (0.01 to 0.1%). The DNA of the CDR3 is TGCGCCAGCAGCTTGGAGGAGGGGAGACAAGGCTACACCTTC. The encoded protein is CASSLEEGRQGYTF. The chain is built from TRBV5-1 and TRBJ1-2, with D maybe TRBD1 (5 bases). Trimming stripped 0 bases from V and 8 bases from J, with 14 bases between. The CDR3 totals 14 residues. The germline V gene encodes CDR1 SGHRS and CDR2 YFSETQ.

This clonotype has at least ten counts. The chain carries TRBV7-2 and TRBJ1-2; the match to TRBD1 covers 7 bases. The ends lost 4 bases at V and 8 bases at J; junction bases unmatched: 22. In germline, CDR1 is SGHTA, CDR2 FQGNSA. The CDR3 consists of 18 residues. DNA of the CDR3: TGTGCCAGCAGCTCGCTCCCCCGGGACAGTTGGGACTTTGGCGGCTACACCTTC. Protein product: CASSSLPRDSWDFGGYTF.

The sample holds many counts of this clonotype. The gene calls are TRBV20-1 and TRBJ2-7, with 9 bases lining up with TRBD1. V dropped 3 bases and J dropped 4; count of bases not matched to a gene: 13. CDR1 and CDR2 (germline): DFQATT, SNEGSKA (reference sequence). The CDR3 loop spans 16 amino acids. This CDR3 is CSARDLRTGDGYEQYF. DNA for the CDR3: TGCAGTGCTAGGGACCTCAGGACAGGGGATGGATACGAGCAGTACTTC.

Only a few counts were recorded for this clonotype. CDR3 amino acids: CASSPLAGVRETQYF. CDR3 in DNA: TGTGCCAGCTCACCCCTAGCGGGAGTCCGGGAGACCCAGTACTTC. This rearrangement joins TRBV18 to TRBJ2-5, with 10 bases matching TRBD2. CDR1 is KGHSH and CDR2 is LQKENI in the germline V gene. Losses at the gene ends were 3 bases for V and 5 bases for J; bases not matched to a gene: 6. CDR3 length: 15 residues.

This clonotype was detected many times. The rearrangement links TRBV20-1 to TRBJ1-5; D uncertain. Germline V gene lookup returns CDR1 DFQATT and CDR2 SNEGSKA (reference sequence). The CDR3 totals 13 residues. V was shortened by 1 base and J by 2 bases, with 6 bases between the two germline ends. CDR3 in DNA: TGCAGTGCTAGAGGGGGAGGCAATCAGCCCCAGCATTTT. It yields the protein CSARGGGNQPQHF.

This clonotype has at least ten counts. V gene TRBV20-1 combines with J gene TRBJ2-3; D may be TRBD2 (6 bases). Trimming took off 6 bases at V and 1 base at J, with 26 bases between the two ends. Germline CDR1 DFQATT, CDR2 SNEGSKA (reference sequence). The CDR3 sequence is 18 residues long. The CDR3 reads CSATEGLTREWGTDTQYF. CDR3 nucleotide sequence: TGCAGTGCCACGGAGGGTCTTACCCGCGAATGGGGCACAGATACGCAGTATTTT.

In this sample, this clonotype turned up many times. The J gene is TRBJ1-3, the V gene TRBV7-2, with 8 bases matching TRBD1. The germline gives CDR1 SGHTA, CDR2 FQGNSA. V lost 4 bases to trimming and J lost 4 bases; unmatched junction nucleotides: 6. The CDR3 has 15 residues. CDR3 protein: CASSSQGAVGNTIYF. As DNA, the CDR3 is TGTGCCAGCAGCTCTCAGGGGGCGGTAGGAAACACCATATATTTT.

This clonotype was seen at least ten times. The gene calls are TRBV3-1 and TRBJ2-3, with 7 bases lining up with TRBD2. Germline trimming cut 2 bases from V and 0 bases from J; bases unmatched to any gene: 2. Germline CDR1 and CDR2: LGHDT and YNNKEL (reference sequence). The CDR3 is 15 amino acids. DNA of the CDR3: TGTGCCAGCAGCCAATGGGGGGGTAGCACAGATACGCAGTATTTT. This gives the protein CASSQWGGSTDTQYF.

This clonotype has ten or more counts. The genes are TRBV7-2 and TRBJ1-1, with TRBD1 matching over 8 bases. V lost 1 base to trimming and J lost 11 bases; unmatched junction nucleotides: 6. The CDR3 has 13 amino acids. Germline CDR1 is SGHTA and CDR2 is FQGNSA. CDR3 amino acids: CASSLEWDRSAFF. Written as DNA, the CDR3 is TGTGCCAGCAGCTTAGAGTGGGACAGGTCCGCTTTCTTT.

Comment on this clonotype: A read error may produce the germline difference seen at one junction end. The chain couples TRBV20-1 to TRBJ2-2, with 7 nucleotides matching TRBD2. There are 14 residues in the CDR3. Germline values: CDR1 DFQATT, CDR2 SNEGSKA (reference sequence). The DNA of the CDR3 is TGCAGTGCCTCGAGCGGGGCGAACATCGGGGAGCTGTTTTTT. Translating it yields CSASSGANIGELFF.

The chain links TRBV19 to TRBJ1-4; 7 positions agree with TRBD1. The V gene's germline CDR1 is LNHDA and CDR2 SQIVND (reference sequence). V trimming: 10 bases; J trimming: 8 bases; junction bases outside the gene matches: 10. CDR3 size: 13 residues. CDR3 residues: CATAGTVKEKLFF. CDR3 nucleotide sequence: TGTGCCACAGCCGGGACAGTAAAAGAAAAACTGTTTTTT.

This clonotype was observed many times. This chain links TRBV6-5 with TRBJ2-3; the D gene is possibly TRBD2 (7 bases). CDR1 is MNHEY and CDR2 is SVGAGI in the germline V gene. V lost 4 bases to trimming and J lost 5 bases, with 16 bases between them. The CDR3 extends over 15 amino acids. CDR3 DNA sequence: TGTGCCAGCAGTTTGCTAGGGGGGGGGGGAGATACGCAGTATTTT. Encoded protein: CASSLLGGGGDTQYF.

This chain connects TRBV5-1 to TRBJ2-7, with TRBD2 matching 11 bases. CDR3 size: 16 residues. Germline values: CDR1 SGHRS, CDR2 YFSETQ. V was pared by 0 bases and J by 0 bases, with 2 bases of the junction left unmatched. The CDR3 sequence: CASSLEGTSGSYEQYF. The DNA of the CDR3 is TGCGCCAGCAGCTTGGAGGGGACTAGCGGCTCCTACGAGCAGTACTTC.

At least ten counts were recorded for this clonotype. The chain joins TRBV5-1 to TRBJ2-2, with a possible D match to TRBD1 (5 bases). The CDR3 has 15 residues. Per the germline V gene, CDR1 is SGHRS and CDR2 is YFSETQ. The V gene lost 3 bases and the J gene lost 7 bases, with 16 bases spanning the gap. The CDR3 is CASSWPRASDGELFF. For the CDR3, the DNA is TGCGCCAGCAGCTGGCCCAGGGCATCAGACGGGGAGCTGTTTTTT.

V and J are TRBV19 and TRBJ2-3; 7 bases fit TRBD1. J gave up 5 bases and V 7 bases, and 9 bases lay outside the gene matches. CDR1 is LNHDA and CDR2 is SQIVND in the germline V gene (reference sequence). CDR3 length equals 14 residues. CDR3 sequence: CASKVDRSIDTQYF. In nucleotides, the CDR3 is TGTGCCAGTAAAGTGGACAGGTCTATAGATACGCAGTATTTT.

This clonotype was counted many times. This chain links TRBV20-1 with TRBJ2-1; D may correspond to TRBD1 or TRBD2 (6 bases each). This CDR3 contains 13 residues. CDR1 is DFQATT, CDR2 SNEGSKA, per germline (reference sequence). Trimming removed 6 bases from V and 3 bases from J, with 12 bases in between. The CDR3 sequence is CSAPGAFYNEQFF. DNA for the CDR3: TGCAGTGCCCCGGGGGCATTCTACAATGAGCAGTTCTTC.

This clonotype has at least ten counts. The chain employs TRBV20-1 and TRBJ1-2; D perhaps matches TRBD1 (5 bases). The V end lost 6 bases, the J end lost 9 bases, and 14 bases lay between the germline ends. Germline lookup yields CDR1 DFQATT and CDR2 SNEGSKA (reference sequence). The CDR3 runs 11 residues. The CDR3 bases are TGCAGTGCCTCGGGACCTCAAAGCTACACCTTC. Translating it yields CSASGPQSYTF.

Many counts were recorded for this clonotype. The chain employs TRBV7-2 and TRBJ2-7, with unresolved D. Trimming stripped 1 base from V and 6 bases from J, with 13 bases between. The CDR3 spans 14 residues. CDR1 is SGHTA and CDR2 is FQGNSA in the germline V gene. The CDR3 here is CASSLGIEWGEQYF. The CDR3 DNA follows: TGTGCCAGCAGCTTAGGTATAGAGTGGGGCGAGCAGTACTTC.

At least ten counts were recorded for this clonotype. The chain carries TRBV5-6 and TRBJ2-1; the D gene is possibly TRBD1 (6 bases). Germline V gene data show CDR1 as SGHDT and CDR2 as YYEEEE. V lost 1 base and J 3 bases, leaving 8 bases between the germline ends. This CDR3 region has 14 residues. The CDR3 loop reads CASSLPGDYNEQFF. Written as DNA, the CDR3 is TGTGCCAGCAGCTTGCCAGGGGACTACAATGAGCAGTTCTTC. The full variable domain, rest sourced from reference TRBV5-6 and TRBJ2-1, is DAGVTQSPTHLIKTRGQQVTLRCSPKSGHDTVSWYQQALGQGPQFIFQYYEEEERQRGNFPDRFSGHQFPNYSSELNVNALLLGDSALYLCASSLPGDYNEQFFGPGTRLTVL.